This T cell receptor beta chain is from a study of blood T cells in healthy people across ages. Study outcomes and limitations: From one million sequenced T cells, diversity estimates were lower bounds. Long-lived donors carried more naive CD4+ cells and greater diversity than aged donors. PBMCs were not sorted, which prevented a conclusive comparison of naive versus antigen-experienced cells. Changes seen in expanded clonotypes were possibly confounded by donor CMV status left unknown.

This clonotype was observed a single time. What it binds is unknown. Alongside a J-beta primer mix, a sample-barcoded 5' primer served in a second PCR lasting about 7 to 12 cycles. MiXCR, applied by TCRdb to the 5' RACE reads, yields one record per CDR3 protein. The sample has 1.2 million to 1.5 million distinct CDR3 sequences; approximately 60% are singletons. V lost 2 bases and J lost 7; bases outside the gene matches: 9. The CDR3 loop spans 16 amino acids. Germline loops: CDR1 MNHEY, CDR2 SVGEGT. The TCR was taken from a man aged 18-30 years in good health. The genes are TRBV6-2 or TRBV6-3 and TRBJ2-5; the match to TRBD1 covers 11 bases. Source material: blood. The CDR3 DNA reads TGTGCCAGCAGTTACGGACAGGGGGCGCAGGAAGGGACCCAGTACTTC. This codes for CASSYGQGAQEGTQYF.